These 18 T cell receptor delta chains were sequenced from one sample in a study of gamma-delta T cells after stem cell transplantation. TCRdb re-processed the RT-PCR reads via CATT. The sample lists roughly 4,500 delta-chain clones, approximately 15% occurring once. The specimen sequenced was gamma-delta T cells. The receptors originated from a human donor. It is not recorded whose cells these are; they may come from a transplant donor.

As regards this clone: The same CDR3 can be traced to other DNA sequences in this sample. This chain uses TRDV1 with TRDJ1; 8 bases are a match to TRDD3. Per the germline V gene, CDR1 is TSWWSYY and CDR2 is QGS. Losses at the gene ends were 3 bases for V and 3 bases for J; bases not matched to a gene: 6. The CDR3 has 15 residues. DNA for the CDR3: TGTGCTCTTGGGGAGCTCCTGGGGGACGCCGATAAACTCATCTTT. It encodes CALGELLGDADKLIF.

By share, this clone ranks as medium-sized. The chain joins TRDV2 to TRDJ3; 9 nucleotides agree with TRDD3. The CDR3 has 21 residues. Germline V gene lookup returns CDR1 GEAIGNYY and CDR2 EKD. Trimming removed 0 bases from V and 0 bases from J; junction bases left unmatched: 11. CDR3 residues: CACDTPYWGTPRSWDTRQMFF. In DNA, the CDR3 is TGTGCCTGTGACACCCCGTACTGGGGGACGCCCCGCTCCTGGGACACCCGACAGATGTTTTTC.

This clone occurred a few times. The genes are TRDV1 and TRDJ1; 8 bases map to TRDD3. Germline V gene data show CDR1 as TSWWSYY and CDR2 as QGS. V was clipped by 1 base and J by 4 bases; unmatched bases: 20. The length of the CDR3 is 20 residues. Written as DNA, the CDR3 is TGTGCTCTTGGGGAACCTAGTACTAGGGGATACCCCTCGAACATCGATAAACTCATCTTT. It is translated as CALGEPSTRGYPSNIDKLIF.

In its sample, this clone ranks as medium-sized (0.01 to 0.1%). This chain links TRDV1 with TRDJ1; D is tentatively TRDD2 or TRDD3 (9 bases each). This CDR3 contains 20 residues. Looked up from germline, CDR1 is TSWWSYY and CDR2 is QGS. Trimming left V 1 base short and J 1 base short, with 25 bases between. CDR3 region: CALGEPFLQNWGTLTDKLIF. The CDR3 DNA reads TGTGCTCTTGGGGAACCCTTCCTACAGAACTGGGGGACCCTCACCGATAAACTCATCTTT.

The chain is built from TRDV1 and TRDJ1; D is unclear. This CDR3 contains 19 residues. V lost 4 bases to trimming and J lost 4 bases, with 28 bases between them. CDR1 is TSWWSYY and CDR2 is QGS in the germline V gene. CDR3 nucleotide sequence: TGTGCTCTTGGGGCCCACCCCGGACGCGGACTACCGATGGACGATAAACTCATCTTT. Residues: CALGAHPGRGLPMDDKLIF.

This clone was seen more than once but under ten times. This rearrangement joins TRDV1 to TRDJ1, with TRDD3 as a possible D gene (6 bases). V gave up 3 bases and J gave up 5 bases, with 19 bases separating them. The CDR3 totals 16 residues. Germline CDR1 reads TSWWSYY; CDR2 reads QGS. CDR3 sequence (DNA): TGTGCTCTTGGGGAGTACGGGGGACCGGAGGGAGATAAACTCATCTTT. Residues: CALGEYGGPEGDKLIF.

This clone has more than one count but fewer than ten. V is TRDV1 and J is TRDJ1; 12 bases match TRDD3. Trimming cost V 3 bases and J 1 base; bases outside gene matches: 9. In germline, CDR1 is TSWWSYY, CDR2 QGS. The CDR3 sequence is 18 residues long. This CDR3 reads CALGELRTGGYPTDKLIF. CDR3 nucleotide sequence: TGTGCTCTTGGGGAGCTACGAACTGGGGGATACCCCACCGATAAACTCATCTTT.

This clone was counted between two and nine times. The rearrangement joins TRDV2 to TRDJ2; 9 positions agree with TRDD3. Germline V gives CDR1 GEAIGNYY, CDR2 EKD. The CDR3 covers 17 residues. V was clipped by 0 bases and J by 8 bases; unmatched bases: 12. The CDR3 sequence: CACDTGYWGTWPAQLFF. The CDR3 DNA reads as TGTGCCTGTGACACCGGCTACTGGGGGACTTGGCCCGCACAACTCTTCTTT.

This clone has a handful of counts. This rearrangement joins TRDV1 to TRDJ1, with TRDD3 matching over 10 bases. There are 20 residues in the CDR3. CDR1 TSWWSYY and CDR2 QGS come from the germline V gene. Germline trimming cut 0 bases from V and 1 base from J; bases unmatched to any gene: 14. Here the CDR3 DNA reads TGTGCTCTTGGGGAACTCCCCCCCTTCCAACTGGGGGATGTCACCGATAAACTCATCTTT. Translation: CALGELPPFQLGDVTDKLIF.

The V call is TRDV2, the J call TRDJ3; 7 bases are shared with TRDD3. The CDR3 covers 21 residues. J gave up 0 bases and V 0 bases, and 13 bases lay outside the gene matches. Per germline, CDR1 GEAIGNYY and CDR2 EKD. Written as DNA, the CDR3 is TGTGCCTGTGACACCGTACTGTGGGATACCTTGGGCTCCTGGGACACCCGACAGATGTTTTTC. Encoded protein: CACDTVLWDTLGSWDTRQMFF.

As DNA, the CDR3 is TGTGCTCTTGGGGTTGGAGGGGGATACGGCGCTAATAAACTCATCTTT. Amino acids: CALGVGGGYGANKLIF. The chain uses TRDV1 and TRDJ1; 10 bases match TRDD3. The V gene's germline CDR1 is TSWWSYY and CDR2 QGS. Unmatched junction bases numbered 11, after V lost 4 bases and J lost 6 bases. The CDR3 has 16 residues.

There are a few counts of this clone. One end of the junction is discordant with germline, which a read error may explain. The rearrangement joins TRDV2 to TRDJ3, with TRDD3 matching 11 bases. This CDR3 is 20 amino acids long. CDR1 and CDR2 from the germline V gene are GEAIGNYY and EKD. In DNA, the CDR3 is TGTGCCTGTGACACCGTCCTGGGGGATACCGGCTCCTGTGACCCCCGCCAGATGTTTTTC. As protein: CACDTVLGDTGSCDPRQMFF.

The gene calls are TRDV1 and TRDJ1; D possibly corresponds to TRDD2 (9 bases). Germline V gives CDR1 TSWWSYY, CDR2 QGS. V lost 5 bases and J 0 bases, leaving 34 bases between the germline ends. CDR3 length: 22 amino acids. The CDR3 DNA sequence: TGTGCTCTTGGGACGGACCTTCCTACCTTACTGGGGGGCACTTGGTACACCGATAAACTCATCTTT. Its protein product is CALGTDLPTLLGGTWYTDKLIF.

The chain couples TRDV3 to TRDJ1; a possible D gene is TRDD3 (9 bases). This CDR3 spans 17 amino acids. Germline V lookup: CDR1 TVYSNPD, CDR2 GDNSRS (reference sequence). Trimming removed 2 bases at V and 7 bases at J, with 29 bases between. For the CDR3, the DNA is TGTGCCTTTGGGGCCTTCCTAAGGGTACTGGGGGACGCTAAACTCATCTTT. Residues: CAFGAFLRVLGDAKLIF. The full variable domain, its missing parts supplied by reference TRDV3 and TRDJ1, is CDKVTQSSPDQTVASGSEVVLLCTYDTVYSNPDLFWYRIRPDYSFQFVFYGDNSRSEGADFTQGRFSVKHILTQKAFHLVISPVRTEDSATYYCAFGAFLRVLGDAKLIFGKGTRVTVEP.

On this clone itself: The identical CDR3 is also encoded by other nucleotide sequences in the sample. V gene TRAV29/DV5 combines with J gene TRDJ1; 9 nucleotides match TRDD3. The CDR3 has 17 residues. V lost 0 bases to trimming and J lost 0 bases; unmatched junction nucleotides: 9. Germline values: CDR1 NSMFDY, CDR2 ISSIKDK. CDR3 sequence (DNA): TGTGCAGCAAGCGCTGGTGGGGGGATACCTTACACCGATAAACTCATCTTT. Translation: CAASAGGGIPYTDKLIF. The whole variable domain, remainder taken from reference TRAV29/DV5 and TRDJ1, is DQQVKQNSPSLSVQEGRISILNCDYTNSMFDYFLWYKKYPAEGPTFLISISSIKDKNEDGRFTVFLNKSAKHLSLHIVPSQPGDSAVYFCAASAGGGIPYTDKLIFGKGTRVTVEP.

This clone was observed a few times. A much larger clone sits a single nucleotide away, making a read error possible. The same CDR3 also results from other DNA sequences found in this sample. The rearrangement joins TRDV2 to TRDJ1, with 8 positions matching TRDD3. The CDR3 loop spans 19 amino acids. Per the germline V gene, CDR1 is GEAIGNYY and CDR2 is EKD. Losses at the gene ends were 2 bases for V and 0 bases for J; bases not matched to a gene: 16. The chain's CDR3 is CACDKTTGGSFSYTDKLIF. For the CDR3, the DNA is TGTGCCTGTGACAAGACCACTGGGGGGTCCTTCTCCTACACCGATAAACTCATCTTT.

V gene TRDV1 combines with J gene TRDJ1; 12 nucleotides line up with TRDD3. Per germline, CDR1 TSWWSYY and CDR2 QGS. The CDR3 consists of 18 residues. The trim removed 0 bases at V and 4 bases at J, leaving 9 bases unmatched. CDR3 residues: CALGELRLGDTEGDKLIF. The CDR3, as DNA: TGTGCTCTTGGGGAACTGAGGCTGGGGGATACGGAGGGCGATAAACTCATCTTT.

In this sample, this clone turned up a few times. DNA for the CDR3: TGTGCTCTTGGGGGCTACACCGATAAACTCATCTTT. It translates to CALGGYTDKLIF. The J gene is TRDJ1, the V gene TRDV1; no clear D gene. Germline V gives CDR1 TSWWSYY, CDR2 QGS. V was shortened by 4 bases and J by 0 bases, with 3 bases between the two germline ends. The CDR3 extends over 12 amino acids.